The 31 T cell receptor beta chains below all came from one sample that was sequenced in a study of beta chain features in type 1 diabetes. Overall study findings and caveats: Across all four CD4+ subsets, people with type 1 diabetes showed modestly shorter TCRB CDR3s.

Expressed TCRB transcripts got sequenced, as all isolated RNA was reverse transcribed. Produced via immunoSEQ multiplex PCR; TCRdb's table is partial and in-frame only. This sample yields 300,000 to 400,000 clones, of which 7% to 10% are seen a single time; more than 0.8% belongs to the top ten. Their specific antigens are unknown. The sample was central memory CD4+ T cells from blood. Receptors originate from a man aged 30 to 39 with type 1 diabetes.

This chain connects TRBV7-2 to TRBJ2-5, with 10 bases matching TRBD2. The CDR3 is made up of 15 amino acids. CDR1 is SGHTA, CDR2 FQGNSA, per germline. The ends lost 5 bases at V and 3 bases at J; junction bases unmatched: 6. The DNA of the CDR3 is TGTGCCAGCAGCCCGCGGACTAGCGGAAAAGAGACCCAGTACTTC. Translated, it gives CASSPRTSGKETQYF. The full variable domain, completed using reference TRBV7-2 and TRBJ2-5, is GAGVSQSPSNKVTEKGKDVELRCDPISGHTALYWYRQSLGQGLEFLIYFQGNSAPDKSGLPSDRFSAERTGGSVSTLTIQRTQQEDSAVYLCASSPRTSGKETQYFGPGTRLLVL.

The chain carries TRBV11-3 and TRBJ2-5; TRBD1 aligns across 9 bases. The V gene's germline CDR1 is SGHNT and CDR2 YENEEA. CDR3 length: 14 residues. After removal of 5 bases from V and 5 bases from J, the junction contained 6 bases not matched to a gene. CDR3 sequence reads: CASSPGTGMETQYF. CDR3 nucleotide sequence: TGTGCCAGCAGCCCTGGGACAGGGATGGAGACCCAGTACTTC.

This clone turned up a few times. The gene calls are TRBV7-2 and TRBJ2-1; TRBD2 matches at 12 bases. In germline, CDR1 is SGHTA, CDR2 FQGNSA. CDR3 size: 16 residues. V shed 5 bases, J shed 8 bases, and the junction held 10 bases outside the gene matches. The CDR3 here is CASSPGRSSGGDEQFF. In nucleotides, the CDR3 is TGTGCCAGCAGCCCTGGTCGGTCTAGCGGGGGGGATGAGCAGTTCTTC. The whole variable domain, remainder taken from reference TRBV7-2 and TRBJ2-1, is GAGVSQSPSNKVTEKGKDVELRCDPISGHTALYWYRQSLGQGLEFLIYFQGNSAPDKSGLPSDRFSAERTGGSVSTLTIQRTQQEDSAVYLCASSPGRSSGGDEQFFGPGTRLTVL.

There are a few counts of this clone. This chain joins TRBV5-4 and TRBJ2-3; D remains ambiguous. V was clipped by 4 bases and J by 0 bases, with 12 bases between them. The CDR3 is 15 amino acids. Germline loops: CDR1 SGHNT, CDR2 YYREEE (reference sequence). The CDR3: CASSQVTASTDTQYF. CDR3 nucleotide sequence: TGTGCCAGCAGCCAAGTAACCGCTAGCACAGATACGCAGTATTTT.

This clone has more than one count but fewer than ten. V usage is TRBV5-1 and J usage is TRBJ1-1; D is perhaps TRBD1 (5 bases). Trimming shortened V by 0 bases and J by 3 bases, and 9 bases separated the two germline ends. This CDR3 is built from 14 residues. The germline V gene has CDR1 SGHRS and CDR2 YFSETQ. In nucleotides, the CDR3 is TGCGCCAGCAGCTTGGAGGACACATACACTGAAGCTTTCTTT. Its protein product is CASSLEDTYTEAFF.

As concerns this clone: Additional DNA sequences in this sample encode the identical CDR3. V gene TRBV15 combines with J gene TRBJ2-3; no firm D call. Germline values: CDR1 LNHNV, CDR2 YYDKDF (reference sequence). V was cut by 1 base and J by 3 bases, with 5 bases left in between. The CDR3 totals 13 residues. The CDR3 sequence: CATSRGRTDTQYF. As DNA, the CDR3 is TGTGCCACCAGCAGAGGACGGACAGATACGCAGTATTTT.

This clone showed up just a few times. The CDR3 coding sequence is TGCGCCAGCAGCTCGGGGACAGGGGGATCCTACGAGCAGTACTTC. Its protein product is CASSSGTGGSYEQYF. This sequence joins TRBV5-1 and TRBJ2-7, with TRBD1 identical over 11 bases. CDR1 and CDR2 (germline): SGHRS, YFSETQ. This CDR3 has 15 amino acids. The V and J ends lost 3 bases and 1 base, in that order; junction bases with no gene match: 3. Combining the CDR3 with reference TRBV5-1 and TRBJ2-7 gives the whole variable domain KAGVTQTPRYLIKTRGQQVTLSCSPISGHRSVSWYQQTPGQGLQFLFEYFSETQRNKGNFPGRFSGRQFSNSRSEMNVSTLELGDSALYLCASSSGTGGSYEQYFGPGTRLTVT.

This clone was seen more than once but under ten times. V is TRBV29-1 and J is TRBJ1-1; maybe TRBD1 (5 bases). V lost 6 bases and J 0 bases, leaving 8 bases between the germline ends. This CDR3 has 12 amino acids. Germline CDR1 is SQVTM and CDR2 is ANQGSEA. Here the CDR3 DNA reads TGCAGCGTGGGGGACCTGAACACTGAAGCTTTCTTT. Its translation is CSVGDLNTEAFF.

This clone was recorded a few times. The rearrangement joins TRBV4-3 to TRBJ2-3; D perhaps matches TRBD2 (6 bases). V was pared by 0 bases and J by 5 bases, with 12 bases between. This CDR3 is built from 15 residues. Per germline, CDR1 LGHNA and CDR2 YSLEER. In DNA, the CDR3 is TGCGCCAGCAGCCAAGAAGGACTGGGGGGAGATACGCAGTATTTT. Protein: CASSQEGLGGDTQYF.

The rearrangement uses TRBV7-8 and TRBJ1-5; D is possibly TRBD1 (5 bases). The CDR3 has 15 residues. The V gene's germline CDR1 is SGHVS and CDR2 FQNEAQ. Trimming removed 5 bases from V and 2 bases from J, with 13 bases in between. CDR3 nucleotide sequence: TGTGCCAGCAGCCCAAATGGAGGGGGCAATCAGCCCCAGCATTTT. Translated: CASSPNGGGNQPQHF.

This clone came up a few times. The rearrangement links TRBV6-5 to TRBJ2-5; D call uncertain. CDR1 is MNHEY, CDR2 SVGAGI, per germline. The CDR3 consists of 16 residues. Trimming stripped 0 bases from V and 1 base from J, with 12 bases between. The CDR3: CASSYSFTAIQETQYF. The CDR3 DNA sequence: TGTGCCAGCAGTTACTCGTTTACGGCTATCCAAGAGACCCAGTACTTC.

V and J are TRBV30 and TRBJ1-5; D is ambiguous. V was clipped by 4 bases and J by 7 bases, with 14 bases between them. The length of the CDR3 is 13 residues. CDR1 and CDR2 from the germline V gene are GTSNPN and SVGIG (reference sequence). CDR3 protein: CAWNPGLGQPQHF. The CDR3 DNA follows: TGTGCCTGGAACCCGGGGTTGGGCCAGCCCCAGCATTTT.

This clone was picked up a small number of times. The V gene is TRBV5-6, the J gene TRBJ1-1; tentatively, D is TRBD1 (6 bases). The CDR3 is 16 residues long. The germline V gene has CDR1 SGHDT and CDR2 YYEEEE. Trimming stripped 0 bases from V and 6 bases from J, with 18 bases between. This CDR3 reads CASSLGQGIISAEAFF. The CDR3, as DNA: TGTGCCAGCAGCTTGGGGCAGGGGATAATATCGGCTGAAGCTTTCTTT.

This clone was counted at least ten times. This chain uses TRBV5-1 with TRBJ2-3, with a tentative D call TRBD2 (6 bases). V lost 4 bases to trimming and J lost 5 bases, with 14 bases between them. Germline-derived CDR1 and CDR2 are SGHRS and YFSETQ. CDR3 length equals 14 residues. CDR3 residues: CASSRSGWEDTQYF. The CDR3 DNA reads as TGCGCCAGCAGCCGGAGCGGGTGGGAAGATACGCAGTATTTT. The whole variable domain, remainder taken from reference TRBV5-1 and TRBJ2-3, is KAGVTQTPRYLIKTRGQQVTLSCSPISGHRSVSWYQQTPGQGLQFLFEYFSETQRNKGNFPGRFSGRQFSNSRSEMNVSTLELGDSALYLCASSRSGWEDTQYFGPGTRLTVL.

This chain joins TRBV7-2 and TRBJ1-1; D is undetermined. Germline V gene data show CDR1 as SGHTA and CDR2 as FQGNSA. This CDR3 has 15 residues. The ends were cut back, 2 bases at V and 0 bases at J, with 10 bases in the middle. As DNA, the CDR3 is TGTGCCAGCAGCTTACGTTGGAGACTGAACACTGAAGCTTTCTTT. It encodes CASSLRWRLNTEAFF.

This clone was recorded many times. The V gene is TRBV7-2, the J gene TRBJ1-3, with a weak D call TRBD1 (5 bases). Trimming shortened V by 3 bases and J by 1 base, and 10 bases separated the two germline ends. Germline CDR1 is SGHTA and CDR2 is FQGNSA. This CDR3 comprises 15 residues. CDR3 loop: CASSFPGGSGNTIYF. The CDR3, as DNA: TGTGCCAGCAGCTTCCCCGGGGGTTCTGGAAACACCATATATTTT.

There are a few counts of this clone. This chain links TRBV19 with TRBJ2-7, with 9 bases fitting TRBD1. The CDR3 is 14 residues long. The V gene's germline CDR1 is LNHDA and CDR2 SQIVND (reference sequence). Unmatched junction bases numbered 3, after V lost 6 bases and J lost 0 bases. The CDR3 loop reads CASSSTGGSYEQYF. The CDR3 nucleotides read TGTGCCAGTAGCTCGACAGGGGGCTCCTACGAGCAGTACTTC.

This clone was observed a few times. V and J are TRBV7-8 and TRBJ2-7; TRBD2 matches 12 bases. Trimming at V came to 4 bases and at J to 2 bases, leaving 3 bases not matched to a gene. CDR3 length: 15 residues. CDR1 and CDR2 (germline): SGHVS, FQNEAQ. CDR3 amino acids: CASSSSGGATYEQYF. The CDR3 nucleotides are TGTGCCAGCAGCTCTAGCGGGGGGGCCACCTACGAGCAGTACTTC.

The chain joins TRBV2 to TRBJ2-2; TRBD1 matches 9 bases. CDR3 length equals 12 residues. After removal of 5 bases from V and 13 bases from J, the junction contained 5 bases not matched to a gene. The germline V gene encodes CDR1 SNHLY and CDR2 FYNNEI. The CDR3 is CASSLGDRALFF. The CDR3 DNA is TGTGCCAGCAGTCTGGGGGACAGGGCGCTGTTTTTT.

This clone was observed at least ten times. The chain couples TRBV7-9 to TRBJ1-1, with D uncertain. The V and J ends lost 5 bases and 4 bases respectively, with 14 bases between them. From germline, CDR1 is SEHNR and CDR2 FQNEAQ (reference sequence). The CDR3 has 14 residues. This CDR3 is CASSPTWGFTEAFF. In DNA, the CDR3 is TGTGCCAGCAGCCCCACGTGGGGTTTCACTGAAGCTTTCTTT. Complete variable domain (other parts from reference TRBV7-9 and TRBJ1-1): DTGVSQNPRHKITKRGQNVTFRCDPISEHNRLYWYRQTLGQGPEFLTYFQNEAQLEKSRLLSDRFSAERPKGSFSTLEIQRTEQGDSAMYLCASSPTWGFTEAFFGQGTRLTVV.

This chain links TRBV29-1 with TRBJ2-3; D is possibly TRBD2 (6 bases). Germline lookup yields CDR1 SQVTM and CDR2 ANQGSEA. V was pared by 5 bases and J by 0 bases, with 15 bases between. CDR3 size: 15 residues. CDR3 region: CSVTALAGSTDTQYF. CDR3 nucleotides: TGCAGCGTTACAGCTCTGGCGGGAAGCACAGATACGCAGTATTTT.

This clone was found many times. This chain links TRBV5-1 with TRBJ2-3; 7 bases agree with TRBD1. The CDR3 is made up of 15 amino acids. Germline CDR1 reads SGHRS; CDR2 reads YFSETQ. The V gene end was trimmed by 2 bases and the J gene end by 3 bases; junction bases not matched to a gene: 6. CDR3 bases: TGCGCCAGCAGCTTCCGACAGGGCCCTACAGATACGCAGTATTTT. Translating gives CASSFRQGPTDTQYF.

This clone was picked up a small number of times. CDR3 amino acids: CASSRAGTYEQYF. CDR3 in DNA: TGTGCCAGCAGCCGGGCGGGGACATACGAGCAGTACTTC. V usage is TRBV5-6 and J usage is TRBJ2-7; TRBD1 or TRBD2 may be the D gene (6 bases each). Trimming took 4 bases from V and 4 from J, leaving 12 bases between them. The CDR3 sequence is 13 residues long. Germline lookup yields CDR1 SGHDT and CDR2 YYEEEE.

The chain links TRBV4-3 to TRBJ2-5; the D gene is possibly TRBD2 (5 bases). V was shortened by 6 bases and J by 2 bases, with 10 bases between the two germline ends. The CDR3 has 13 residues. Germline assignment: CDR1 LGHNA and CDR2 YSLEER. The CDR3 bases are TGCGCCAGCAGACTAGTGGGGCAAGAGACCCAGTACTTC. Residues: CASRLVGQETQYF.

This clone has only a few counts. The CDR3 nucleotides are TGTGCCAGCAGGATACTAGCGGTCTCTCGGGATGAGCAGTTCTTC. It codes for CASRILAVSRDEQFF. The rearrangement links TRBV5-5 to TRBJ2-1, with 8 bases matching TRBD2. J lost 8 bases, V lost 5 bases, and 12 bases had no gene match. The CDR3 extends over 15 amino acids. The germline gives CDR1 SGHKS, CDR2 YYEKEE (reference sequence).

This rearrangement joins TRBV18 to TRBJ2-2; D is unclear. The germline CDR1 and CDR2 sequences are KGHSH and LQKENI. V was trimmed by 1 base and J by 1 base, leaving 10 bases between them. CDR3 length: 16 amino acids. The CDR3 bases are TGTGCCAGCTCACCACTACCCAGCAGGAACACCGGGGAGCTGTTTTTT. Translated, it gives CASSPLPSRNTGELFF.

This clone came up a few times. This chain links TRBV7-9 with TRBJ2-3; tentatively, D is TRBD1 or TRBD2 (5 bases each). The germline V gene encodes CDR1 SEHNR and CDR2 FQNEAQ (reference sequence). Trimming removed 5 bases from V and 6 bases from J, with 15 bases in between. This CDR3 has 14 residues. The chain's CDR3 is CASSQGASGDTQYF. For the CDR3, the DNA is TGTGCCAGCAGCCAGGGAGCCTCTGGGGATACGCAGTATTTT. The entire variable domain, with the rest obtained from reference TRBV7-9 and TRBJ2-3, is as follows: DTGVSQNPRHKITKRGQNVTFRCDPISEHNRLYWYRQTLGQGPEFLTYFQNEAQLEKSRLLSDRFSAERPKGSFSTLEIQRTEQGDSAMYLCASSQGASGDTQYFGPGTRLTVL.

The V gene is TRBV18, the J gene TRBJ2-5, with D perhaps given as TRBD1 or TRBD2 (5 bases each). Trimming removed 5 bases from V and 5 bases from J, with 12 bases in between. The CDR3 is made up of 13 amino acids. Germline V lookup: CDR1 KGHSH, CDR2 LQKENI. The DNA for the CDR3 is TGTGCCAGCTCAGAAGGGACGAGGGAGACCCAGTACTTC. Translation: CASSEGTRETQYF.

This rearrangement joins TRBV6-5 to TRBJ1-3; D is unresolved. The germline V gene encodes CDR1 MNHEY and CDR2 SVGAGI. V was shortened by 0 bases and J by 0 bases, with 9 bases between the two germline ends. The CDR3 is 16 amino acids. This CDR3 reads CASSYSYVLSGNTIYF. CDR3 in DNA: TGTGCCAGCAGTTACTCGTACGTCCTCTCTGGAAACACCATATATTTT.

The chain couples TRBV28 to TRBJ2-1; 10 bases agree with TRBD1. Germline values: CDR1 MDHEN, CDR2 SYDVKM. V was pared by 6 bases and J by 8 bases, with 1 base of the junction left unmatched. The CDR3 loop spans 12 amino acids. The CDR3 sequence: CASSGTGDEQFF. The CDR3 coding sequence is TGTGCCAGCAGCGGGACAGGGGATGAGCAGTTCTTC.

The rearrangement uses TRBV4-3 and TRBJ2-1; no reliable D call. Trimming left V 0 bases short and J 2 bases short, with 11 bases between. The CDR3 contains 16 residues. The germline V gene encodes CDR1 LGHNA and CDR2 YSLEER. Here the CDR3 DNA reads TGCGCCAGCAGCCAAGATCTCGCGGCCCCCTACAATGAGCAGTTCTTC. Encoded protein: CASSQDLAAPYNEQFF.